This TCR beta chain was identified in a study of blood T cell repertoires in COVID-19. Looking at the study overall: COVID-19 samples from acute and convalescent phases originated in the United States, Italy and Spain. In each case, the material was cDNA or gDNA derived from T cells, B-cell-depleted T cells, or PBMCs.

The CDR3 extends over 15 amino acids. Germline V CDR1 and CDR2: LGHDT, YNNKEL (reference sequence). The J segment lost 3 bases and the V segment lost 4 bases, leaving 3 bases of the junction unmatched. Participant ages covered roughly 18 to 89 years across 25 or so US areas. In the study's own analysis: Amplified reference gene primers provided the basis for estimating nucleated cell counts. TCRdb keeps only in-frame clones here, not all; method: immunoSEQ multiplex PCR. The V and J calls and clone size were taken over from that table, and D and trimming were inferred from the DNA. The sample contains about 380,000 clones, more than 70% of which appear only once.

Sequencing used PBMCs or T cells enriched from blood (not recorded which). The chain couples TRBV3-1 (or the pseudogene TRBV3-2) to TRBJ2-5; the match to TRBD2 covers 12 bases. The receptor comes from a woman aged 18-35 years who had recovered from COVID-19. The CDR3 DNA sequence: TGTGCCAGCAGCCCACGACTAGCGGGGGAAGAGACCCAGTACTTC. It encodes CASSPRLAGEETQYF.